This T cell receptor beta chain was recorded in a study of T-cell reconstitution after alpha-beta-depleted transplantation in children. This clonotype was counted a single time. Unique molecular identifiers were incorporated during preparation of the TCRbeta library. MiXCR, run by TCRdb on the PCR reads, gives a single entry per CDR3 protein. The sample lists some 500,000 distinct CDR3 sequences, 18% occurring once. V lost 2 bases, J lost 1 base, and 11 bases lay in between. Germline V lookup: CDR1 MNHEY, CDR2 SVGAGI. CDR3 length equals 15 residues. V is TRBV6-5 and J is TRBJ1-2; D not resolved. The receptor was isolated from a human donor who donated a stem cell graft to a child with acute lymphoblastic leukemia. This material consisted of PBMCs from the stem cell graft donor, taken from the stem cell graft. The chain's CDR3 is CASSYRQGNNYGYTF. CDR3 nucleotide sequence: TGTGCCAGCAGTTACAGACAAGGGAATAACTATGGCTACACCTTC.